The present T cell receptor beta chain was sequenced within a study of blood T cells in healthy people across ages. Looked up from germline, CDR1 is SGHRS and CDR2 is YFSETQ. The CDR3 runs 16 residues. In regard to this clonotype: One end of the junction varies from germline; a read error may be responsible.

The use of a sample-barcoded 5' primer and a J-beta primer mix characterized a second PCR of roughly 7 to 11 cycles. TCRdb re-derived calls from the 5' RACE reads in MiXCR, one entry per CDR3 protein. This table has roughly 680,000 distinct CDR3 sequences, about 50% appearing once. Specimen: blood. The chain combines TRBV5-1 with TRBJ2-3; maybe TRBD2 (7 bases). This receptor was obtained from an elderly woman in good health. Here the CDR3 reads CASSWQGGGHTDTQYF. DNA of the CDR3: TGCGCCAGCAGCTGGCAGGGAGGGGGTCACACAGACACGCAGTATTTT.